This T cell receptor beta chain was captured by sequencing in a study of shared clonotypes between healthy human individuals (dated by TCRdb to 2018 to 2020). General notes on the study: A couple of women and a few men aged 18 to 49 years were included in the cohort. For each donor, CD4 naive and CD4 memory were each run on three plates, CD8 naive on two plates, and CD8 memory on one plate. Blood TCR repertoires of about five healthy adults were deeply sequenced to estimate repertoire size and the extent of clonotype sharing between individuals. Libraries were prepared and TCR repertoires were sequenced by different laboratories using diverse techniques, in order to increase sequencing depth and limit assay-specific biases. Leukapheresis yielded between about 0.9 and 9.5 billion PBMCs per donor.

CD8 naive samples were CD45RO-negative cells positively selected for CCR7, giving a CD45RA+CCR7+ population that excluded TemRA cells. The donors were healthy, HIV-negative adults who had no recently reported acute infections or vaccinations. Every donor was a Caucasian adult living in Nashville, Tennessee, USA. Blood was obtained by leukapheresis, after which PBMCs were separated by Ficoll-Histopaque density gradient centrifugation and cryopreserved in liquid nitrogen vapor phase. Purity and quantity of every magnetically sorted T cell population were checked by analytical flow cytometry. Each sorted fraction had its genomic DNA isolated and then quantified by UV absorbance on a Nanodrop 2000c. What the authors observed across the whole study: Naive subsets generally had larger estimated clonotype richness than memory subsets did. Sampling was limited to blood, and TCR repertoires in tissue likely differ from TCR repertoires in blood. The genetic and exposure-history diversity represented was limited by the small number of donors. Even with the large sequencing depth, rarefaction of the sorted-subset datasets indicated that sequencing was incomplete. Based on pairwise subsampling, the degree of clonotype sharing among donors was expected to be affected by sequencing depth. Across a few donors, roughly 5% of naive CD4, roughly 3.5% of naive CD8, approximately 2.5% of memory CD4, and 0.3% to 0.45% of memory CD8 clonotypes were shared. Clonotypes shared by all four sorted-subset donors showed higher generation probabilities than non-shared clonotypes.

The CDR3 measures 19 amino acids from cysteine to phenylalanine. CDR3 DNA only is kept here, 57 bases in frame from base 1. Reading the germline V gene gives CDR1 MGHRA and CDR2 YSYEKL. V has 1 base trimmed and J has 4 bases trimmed; junction bases matching no gene number 12. With respect to this clone: Its antigen is unknown. Nothing much larger sits one base from this clone, and base qualities are not available.

TCR CDR3 regions were amplified from genomic DNA by multiplex PCR using the deep immunoSEQ assay. Genomic DNA extracted from each cell subset was distributed evenly over all wells of several immunoSEQ 96-well plates, and each plate served as one replicate. For sorted subsets, each replicate PCR was loaded with roughly 200 ng genomic DNA, equivalent to about 33,000 T cell genomes. Purified libraries were quantified with a Qubit 3.0 fluorometer, sized on a Bioanalyzer 2100, and re-quantified with the KAPA Library Quantification kit. A separate single-read 150-cycle Illumina NextSeq 550 flow cell was used to sequence each immunoSEQ 96-well plate. Regarding the original processing steps: Because the immunoSEQ output included only junctional sequences and no quality scores, the filtering could not be the same as the filtering used for full-length reads. Sequences were annotated with PyIR, a Python wrapper for IgBLAST v1.9, and V/J genes and CDR3 were assigned using IMGT germline references. Reads were filtered out if the reads had weak V/J assignments (E-value above 1e-6), no CDR3, stop codons, out-of-frame junctions, or ambiguous translated residues. V3J clonotypes were defined as sequences sharing the same inferred V gene, J gene, and CDR3 amino acid sequence. To compute the percentage overlap between repertoires, the number of shared unique clonotypes was divided by the size of the smaller repertoire. Three approaches were used to assess repertoire richness: RTK rarefaction, the Chao1 estimator, and Recon v2.1 estimates of unobserved clonotypes. For all TCRbeta clonotypes obtained by the gDNA method from four donors, generation probabilities were computed with OLGA. TCRdb limited this immuneACCESS table to in-frame rearrangements with V and J called. A share of clones is missing; checked studies link under half to unresolved V genes, and the rest is unexplained. The V and J calls and clone size were taken over from that table, and D and trimming were inferred from the DNA. This sample comprises some 2.1 million clones, about 93% of them detected only once. 1.5% to 2% of the sample is held by the ten biggest clonotypes.

This receptor chain uses TRBV4-1 and TRBJ2-1; 11 junctional bases match TRBD2. Material for sequencing was naive CD8+ T cells from PBMCs. Per the publication, the cell subset or site label means: CD45RA+CCR7+. This clonotype originated in a man aged 18 to 35 in good health. Some clones in this sample may be carry-over from other donors' samples. CDR3 sequence: CASSQVLAGALGTYNEQFF. In nucleotides, the sequence is TGCGCCAGCAGCCAAGTACTAGCGGGAGCATTGGGGACTTACAATGAGCAGTTCTTC.